The 31 T cell receptor beta chains below were found in one sample sequenced in a study of cytomegalovirus exposure and HLA in healthy donors. The PCR was carried out with 60 Vbeta primers and 13 Jbeta primers. Libraries were prepared by immunoSEQ multiplex PCR; TCRdb keeps only in-frame clonotypes and omits some of them. Of some 170,000 clones listed, 75% to 90% are singletons. Specimen: PBMCs. These receptor sequences come from a man aged 30 to 45 in good health and CMV-seronegative.

The gene calls are TRBV7-3 and TRBJ1-1, with D maybe TRBD1 (5 bases). The V end was cut by 6 bases, the J end by 3 bases, with 11 bases between. The CDR3 consists of 13 residues. CDR1 SGHTA and CDR2 FQGTGA come from the germline V gene. This CDR3 reads CASSPREDTEAFF. The CDR3 bases are TGTGCCAGCAGTCCCAGGGAGGACACTGAAGCTTTCTTT.

The V gene is TRBV27, the J gene TRBJ2-3, with a weak D call TRBD2 (6 bases). Germline CDR1 is MNHEY and CDR2 is SMNVEV (reference sequence). The CDR3 has 14 amino acids. Trimming took off 8 bases at V and 2 bases at J, with 14 bases between the two ends. The CDR3 sequence: CASGGPPDTDTQYF. The CDR3 DNA follows: TGTGCCAGCGGAGGGCCCCCTGACACAGATACGCAGTATTTT.

The chain recombines TRBV6-4 with TRBJ2-2; 7 bases agree with TRBD2. The V and J ends lost 3 bases and 1 base, in that order; junction bases with no gene match: 2. The CDR3 has 15 residues. Per germline, CDR1 MRHNA and CDR2 SNTAGT. CDR3 protein: CASSETSENTGELFF. As DNA, the CDR3 is TGTGCCAGCAGTGAAACTAGCGAGAACACCGGGGAGCTGTTTTTT.

The gene calls are TRBV6-5 and TRBJ2-7; D is possibly TRBD1 (5 bases). The CDR3 loop spans 15 amino acids. V shed 2 bases and J shed 2 bases, with 13 bases lying between them. CDR1 is MNHEY and CDR2 is SVGAGI in the germline V gene. The chain's CDR3 is CASSYRAGSPYEQYF. As DNA, the CDR3 is TGTGCCAGCAGTTACCGCGCAGGGTCCCCCTACGAGCAGTACTTC.

The genes are TRBV9 and TRBJ2-1; possible D gene TRBD2, 6 bases. Germline V CDR1 and CDR2: SGDLS, YYNGEE. Trimming stripped 0 bases from V and 3 bases from J, with 10 bases between. The CDR3 length is 15 residues. The CDR3 DNA follows: TGTGCCAGCAGCGTAGACGGTAGCGGCTACAATGAGCAGTTCTTC. Translating it yields CASSVDGSGYNEQFF.

The chain recombines TRBV28 with TRBJ1-3, with TRBD1 as a possible D gene (6 bases). The CDR3 sequence is 14 residues long. V was clipped by 7 bases and J by 8 bases, with 18 bases between them. Germline CDR1 reads MDHEN; CDR2 reads SYDVKM. The CDR3 loop is CASTPGGLLDTIYF. The CDR3 bases are TGTGCCAGCACCCCGGGGGGGCTATTGGACACCATATATTTT.

J is TRBJ2-3 and V is TRBV7-3; D remains ambiguous. This CDR3 has 12 residues. The V end was cut by 8 bases, the J end by 0 bases, with 6 bases between. CDR1 is SGHTA, CDR2 FQGTGA, per germline. CDR3 sequence (DNA): TGTGCCAGCGGTACTAGCACAGATACGCAGTATTTT. It translates to CASGTSTDTQYF.

The chain couples TRBV4-1 to TRBJ2-1, with D perhaps matching TRBD2 (6 bases). CDR1 MGHRA and CDR2 YSYEKL come from the germline V gene. V lost 8 bases, J lost 4 bases, and 18 bases lay in between. The CDR3 is 15 amino acids. The CDR3 protein is CASAATGLRYNEQFF. In nucleotides, the CDR3 is TGCGCCAGCGCCGCCACGGGACTCAGATACAATGAGCAGTTCTTC.

The rearrangement uses TRBV9 and TRBJ2-3; 13 bases agree with TRBD2. The germline CDR1 and CDR2 sequences are SGDLS and YYNGEE. CDR3 length: 16 amino acids. J was trimmed by 8 bases and V by 0 bases; bases with no gene match: 6. The CDR3 spells CASSVGTSGRAGTQYF. The CDR3 nucleotides are TGTGCCAGCAGCGTAGGAACTAGCGGGAGGGCAGGTACGCAGTATTTT. Combining the CDR3 with reference TRBV9 and TRBJ2-3 gives the whole variable domain DSGVTQTPKHLITATGQRVTLRCSPRSGDLSVYWYQQSLDQGLQFLIQYYNGEERAKGNILERFSAQQFPDLHSELNLSSLELGDSALYFCASSVGTSGRAGTQYFGPGTRLTVL.

The CDR3 is CASSVENRGYEKLFF. CDR3 DNA: TGTGCCAGCAGCGTAGAGAACAGGGGGTATGAAAAACTGTTTTTT. This chain joins TRBV9 and TRBJ1-4; TRBD1 matches 8 bases. This CDR3 region has 15 residues. The V gene end was trimmed by 0 bases and the J gene end by 6 bases; junction bases not matched to a gene: 4. The germline gives CDR1 SGDLS, CDR2 YYNGEE.

V and J are TRBV5-6 and TRBJ2-7, with 9 bases fitting TRBD2. The V and J ends lost 2 bases and 2 bases, in that order; junction bases with no gene match: 8. The germline V gene has CDR1 SGHDT and CDR2 YYEEEE. This CDR3 has 16 residues. The CDR3 sequence is CASSLIIAGGTYEQYF. The DNA for the CDR3 is TGTGCCAGCAGCTTAATTATCGCGGGAGGGACCTACGAGCAGTACTTC.

The CDR3 here is CASSLLPGTSGVDNEQFF. The CDR3 DNA is TGCGCCAGCAGCTTGCTCCCTGGGACTAGCGGGGTCGACAATGAGCAGTTCTTC. The chain is built from TRBV5-1 and TRBJ2-1; 13 bases align to TRBD2. Germline V gives CDR1 SGHRS, CDR2 YFSETQ. This CDR3 is 18 amino acids long. With 1 base clipped from V and 5 bases from J, the junction kept 9 bases outside the gene matches.

The count of this clone is one. CDR3 nucleotides: TGTGCCAGCAGTTTCCCGTGGACTAGCGGGAGGGGCCGCAGAGCCTACGAGCAGTACTTC. Translated: CASSFPWTSGRGRRAYEQYF. The genes are TRBV28 and TRBJ2-7, with 15 nucleotides matching TRBD2. This CDR3 contains 20 residues. V lost 3 bases to trimming and J lost 2 bases; unmatched junction nucleotides: 14. Germline CDR1 is MDHEN and CDR2 is SYDVKM.

The chain has TRBV5-4 and TRBJ1-4; 9 bases agree with TRBD1. This CDR3 region has 17 residues. The germline gives CDR1 SGHNT, CDR2 YYREEE (reference sequence). Trimming removed 5 bases from V and 5 bases from J; junction bases left unmatched: 13. This CDR3 is CASSRDRDIGPNEKLFF. The CDR3 nucleotides read TGTGCCAGCAGTCGGGACAGGGATATAGGTCCAAATGAAAAACTGTTTTTT.

The chain carries TRBV25-1 and TRBJ1-5; the D gene is possibly TRBD1 (5 bases). The CDR3 has 13 amino acids. V gave up 4 bases and J gave up 7 bases, with 11 bases separating them. From germline, CDR1 is MGHDK and CDR2 SYGVNS. The CDR3 spells CASSADGGQPQHF. The CDR3 DNA sequence: TGTGCCAGCAGTGCGGACGGGGGGCAGCCCCAGCATTTT.

This clone was counted a single time. The chain links TRBV27 to TRBJ1-5; TRBD1 aligns across 7 bases. J gave up 6 bases and V 4 bases, and 15 bases lay outside the gene matches. The germline CDR1 and CDR2 sequences are MNHEY and SMNVEV (reference sequence). CDR3 length: 17 residues. CDR3 sequence: CASSSLPEGAGGQPQHF. CDR3 DNA: TGTGCCAGCAGTTCTCTCCCTGAGGGGGCTGGCGGTCAGCCCCAGCATTTT.

CDR3 nucleotides: TGTGCCAGCAGCCAAGTAATGATAGCGGGGTACAATGAGCAGTTCTTC. Translating gives CASSQVMIAGYNEQFF. This chain links TRBV14 with TRBJ2-1, with 8 bases matching TRBD2. Trimming removed 1 base from V and 4 bases from J; junction bases left unmatched: 6. The CDR3 is 16 residues long. Germline V gene data show CDR1 as SGHDN and CDR2 as FVKESK.

This clone was observed a few times. The chain couples TRBV10-3 to TRBJ2-1; perhaps TRBD2 as D (7 bases). Per germline, CDR1 ENHRY and CDR2 SYGVKD. This CDR3 is 12 amino acids long. Trimming removed 3 bases at V and 9 bases at J, with 9 bases between. The CDR3: CAISEGGGEQFF. In DNA, the CDR3 is TGTGCCATCAGTGAAGGGGGGGGTGAGCAGTTCTTC.

The chain recombines TRBV13 with TRBJ2-1; D perhaps matches TRBD2 (6 bases). V gave up 4 bases and J gave up 4 bases, with 14 bases separating them. This CDR3 spans 15 amino acids. CDR1 and CDR2 from the germline V gene are PRHDT and FYEKMQ (reference sequence). In nucleotides, the CDR3 is TGTGCCAGCAGCTCTCTTCACGGGACTTACAATGAGCAGTTCTTC. Encoded protein: CASSSLHGTYNEQFF.

V is TRBV7-2 and J is TRBJ2-2; 8 bases agree with TRBD1. Germline V gives CDR1 SGHTA, CDR2 FQGNSA. The V and J ends lost 4 bases and 4 bases, in that order; junction bases with no gene match: 5. CDR3 length equals 15 residues. As DNA, the CDR3 is TGTGCCAGCAGCTCTCGGACAGGGATCACCGGGGAGCTGTTTTTT. It specifies CASSSRTGITGELFF.

In this sample, this clone turned up a few times. V is TRBV7-2 and J is TRBJ1-3, with 10 bases that match TRBD1. This CDR3 is built from 16 residues. Trimming removed 0 bases from V and 2 bases from J; junction bases left unmatched: 1. Germline assignment: CDR1 SGHTA and CDR2 FQGNSA. CDR3 nucleotides: TGTGCCAGCAGCTTAGCGGGACAGGGGACTGGAAACACCATATATTTT. It yields the protein CASSLAGQGTGNTIYF.

The V and J genes are TRBV25-1 and TRBJ2-1; TRBD2 aligns across 7 bases. This CDR3 has 16 amino acids. V gave up 4 bases and J gave up 5 bases; unmatched junction bases: 11. Per the germline V gene, CDR1 is MGHDK and CDR2 is SYGVNS. The CDR3 loop reads CASSVSLADQNNEQFF. DNA of the CDR3: TGTGCCAGCAGTGTGAGTCTAGCGGATCAAAACAATGAGCAGTTCTTC.

This chain joins TRBV27 and TRBJ2-7; a weak D match, TRBD2 (6 bases). The V gene lost 7 bases and the J gene lost 2 bases, with 24 bases spanning the gap. The CDR3 covers 17 residues. CDR1 and CDR2 from the germline V gene are MNHEY and SMNVEV (reference sequence). In DNA, the CDR3 is TGTGCCAGCACCCGGGCGGGGCGCCCCGCTTCTACCTACGAGCAGTACTTC. Amino acid sequence: CASTRAGRPASTYEQYF.

The chain links TRBV13 to TRBJ2-2; tentative D call: TRBD2 (7 bases). V was cut by 1 base and J by 4 bases, with 10 bases left in between. CDR1 is PRHDT and CDR2 is FYEKMQ in the germline V gene (reference sequence). The CDR3 is 15 amino acids. CDR3 coding DNA: TGTGCCAGCAGCTTAGCCGGGGGGCGCACCGGGGAGCTGTTTTTT. Protein product: CASSLAGGRTGELFF.

The chain recombines TRBV5-1 with TRBJ1-3; 8 positions agree with TRBD1. The CDR3 is 14 residues long. V dropped 2 bases and J dropped 2; count of bases not matched to a gene: 0. CDR1 and CDR2 (germline): SGHRS, YFSETQ. The chain's CDR3 is CASSLQGAGNTIYF. As DNA, the CDR3 is TGCGCCAGCAGCTTACAGGGGGCTGGAAACACCATATATTTT.

This chain joins TRBV6-5 and TRBJ1-6; a possible D gene is TRBD1 (5 bases). The ends were cut back, 5 bases at V and 7 bases at J, with 6 bases in the middle. The CDR3 loop spans 12 amino acids. Germline V gene sequence: CDR1 MNHEY, CDR2 SVGAGI. Here the CDR3 reads CASSRGNSPLHF. DNA of the CDR3: TGTGCCAGCAGTCGGGGGAATTCACCCCTCCACTTT.

The chain has TRBV5-4 and TRBJ1-1; D is possibly TRBD1 (5 bases). CDR1 SGHNT and CDR2 YYREEE come from the germline V gene (reference sequence). V was clipped by 4 bases and J by 7 bases, with 14 bases between them. The CDR3 extends over 13 amino acids. CDR3 region: CASSPERDLEAFF. As DNA, the CDR3 is TGTGCCAGCAGCCCGGAGCGGGACCTTGAAGCTTTCTTT. The full variable domain, its missing parts supplied by reference TRBV5-4 and TRBJ1-1, is ETGVTQSPTHLIKTRGQQVTLRCSSQSGHNTVSWYQQALGQGPQFIFQYYREEENGRGNFPPRFSGLQFPNYSSELNVNALELDDSALYLCASSPERDLEAFFGQGTRLTVV.

In regard to this clone: Distinct nucleotide sequences in the sample also encode this CDR3. The V call is TRBV7-9, the J call TRBJ1-2; TRBD1 aligns across 9 bases. Germline CDR1 reads SEHNR; CDR2 reads FQNEAQ (reference sequence). Trimming cost V 5 bases and J 8 bases; bases outside gene matches: 12. The CDR3 consists of 15 residues. The CDR3 region has the DNA TGTGCCAGCAGCCGGGACAGGGTGGAACGGCAGGGCTACACCTTC. Its translation is CASSRDRVERQGYTF.

The chain is built from TRBV6-5 and TRBJ2-7; D remains ambiguous. The V end lost 0 bases, the J end lost 3 bases, and 6 bases lay between the germline ends. The CDR3 runs 13 residues. Germline V gene data show CDR1 as MNHEY and CDR2 as SVGAGI. CDR3 bases: TGTGCCAGCAGTTACTCGCGGAACTACGAGCAGTACTTC. Translation gives CASSYSRNYEQYF.

This clone was counted between two and nine times. This rearrangement joins TRBV5-4 to TRBJ2-1, with 8 bases fitting TRBD1. Germline values: CDR1 SGHNT, CDR2 YYREEE (reference sequence). With V trimmed by 6 bases and J by 2 bases, 10 bases remained unmatched. The CDR3 contains 16 residues. CDR3 sequence reads: CASKSGDRGPYNEQFF. Written as DNA, the CDR3 is TGTGCCAGCAAGTCCGGAGACAGGGGACCCTACAATGAGCAGTTCTTC. Full variable domain (outside the CDR3, taken from reference TRBV5-4 and TRBJ2-1): ETGVTQSPTHLIKTRGQQVTLRCSSQSGHNTVSWYQQALGQGPQFIFQYYREEENGRGNFPPRFSGLQFPNYSSELNVNALELDDSALYLCASKSGDRGPYNEQFFGPGTRLTVL.

The chain uses TRBV9 and TRBJ2-2, with 8 bases matching TRBD2. Trimming at V came to 3 bases and at J to 3 bases, leaving 13 bases not matched to a gene. Germline assignment: CDR1 SGDLS and CDR2 YYNGEE. CDR3 size: 18 residues. CDR3 sequence: CASSARVGGGTHTGELFF. CDR3 coding DNA: TGTGCCAGCAGCGCCCGTGTCGGCGGGGGGACACACACCGGGGAGCTGTTTTTT.